A selection of T cell receptor beta chains follows, all from one sample in a study of neurological immune-mediated disorders. Using its own MiXCR run on the 5' RACE reads, TCRdb lists one record per CDR3 protein. The sample yields under 85,000 distinct CDR3 sequences, approximately 10% seen once. Sequences were obtained from PBMCs. The receptors derive from a middle-aged man in good health. Both conserved end residues are part of each CDR3. The D gene is left open where the match is weak.

D	V	J	CDR3
TRBD2	TRBV20-1	TRBJ2-5	CSARDGTSGRETQYF
TRBD2	TRBV12-3/TRBV12-4	TRBJ2-2	CASTFPLGLAESTVELFF
TRBD1	TRBV20-1	TRBJ1-5	CSARDSGQGFRIQPQHF
TRBD2	TRBV5-1	TRBJ2-1	CASSGISTTSPYNEQFF
.	TRBV5-1	TRBJ2-1	CASSLVWGRSNNEQFF
TRBD1	TRBV18	TRBJ2-7	CASSDRGPSYEQYF
TRBD2	TRBV7-3	TRBJ2-1	CANSLRLALVNEQFF
TRBD2	TRBV10-3	TRBJ2-1	CTISVSGREVEQFF
TRBD2	TRBV7-2	TRBJ2-7	CASSLGSSGGAPYEQYF
.	TRBV12-3/TRBV12-4	TRBJ2-1	CAGRRGSEQFF
.	TRBV29-1	TRBJ2-3	CSVDQTRTAPNTQYF
TRBD1	TRBV28	TRBJ1-5	CASTILRDRGLLYSNQPQHF
.	TRBV19	TRBJ2-6	CASSKQVLSGANVLTF
TRBD2	TRBV5-1	TRBJ2-7	CASSLNSGRYEQYF
.	TRBV27	TRBJ1-1	CASSLYGGPNTEAFF
.	TRBV7-3	TRBJ2-2	CASSLTGDRRGNTGELFF
TRBD1	TRBV5-1	TRBJ2-2	CASRQGAPDTGELFF
.	TRBV24-1	TRBJ1-5	CATSDRTPNQPQHF
.	TRBV5-1	TRBJ2-2	CASSIYLCSIRSNTGELFF
TRBD2	TRBV5-1	TRBJ2-5	CASSTSGSKQETQYF
.	TRBV29-1	TRBJ2-5	CSVEARRGARQETQYF
TRBD2	TRBV7-6	TRBJ2-2	CASSPISGSGRGELFF
.	TRBV20-1	TRBJ2-5	CSARDRGAGETQYF
TRBD1	TRBV20-1	TRBJ1-2	CSARTGGNYGYTF
.	TRBV11-2	TRBJ1-2	CASSLGGVMGSGYTF
.	TRBV6-6	TRBJ2-1	CASTDRGSNPNEQFF
.	TRBV14	TRBJ2-7	CASSTGTTYEQYF
TRBD2	TRBV3-1	TRBJ2-1	CASSQGLTARGEQFF
TRBD2	TRBV5-1	TRBJ2-1	CASSSKRGGDEQFF
TRBD2	TRBV12-3/TRBV12-4	TRBJ2-1	CASSPVGGGYNEQFF
TRBD1	TRBV28	TRBJ1-4	CATIPFGTGEKLFF
.	TRBV29-1	TRBJ1-5	CSVRAPGQPQHF
.	TRBV3-1	TRBJ2-7	CASSRTGNSYEQYF
TRBD2	TRBV29-1	TRBJ2-1	CSVFPTLTSGFNSYNEQFF
TRBD2	TRBV7-2	TRBJ2-7	CASSLASGGIYEQYF
TRBD1	TRBV27	TRBJ1-5	CASSDRGNQPQHF
.	TRBV12-3/TRBV12-4	TRBJ2-1	CASSLGEPLSYNEQFF
.	TRBV12-3/TRBV12-4	TRBJ2-3	CASMDQTGALTQYF
.	TRBV5-1	TRBJ2-1	CASSSSWGTYSYNEQFF
.	TRBV20-1	TRBJ2-5	CSANGAVQETQYF
.	TRBV5-6	TRBJ2-3	CASRPGVVDTQYF
.	TRBV5-1	TRBJ1-5	CASSLGDMQPHHF
.	TRBV7-2	TRBJ2-5	CASSLKETQYF
TRBD2	TRBV20-1	TRBJ2-3	CSAAWTSGTTDTQYF
TRBD1	TRBV20-1	TRBJ2-1	CSARTGQEFNEQFF
.	TRBV29-1	TRBJ2-1	CSVVLGGAIYNEQFF
.	TRBV3-1	TRBJ1-1	CASRKTGTNTEAFF
.	TRBV18	TRBJ1-3	CASSPYRQDLSGNTIYF
.	TRBV28	TRBJ2-3	CASSSLPGGGGDTPYF
.	TRBV7-9	TRBJ2-5	CASSFGGFQETQYF
.	TRBV7-3	TRBJ2-5	CASSLSGDQETQYF
.	TRBV5-1	TRBJ1-1	CASSFLGSQAFF
TRBD2	TRBV7-2	TRBJ2-1	CASSPPRLAGRDNEQFF
.	TRBV6-6	TRBJ2-2	CASSLGGSLMSGELFF
TRBD2	TRBV4-1	TRBJ2-1	CASKGLAGKGEQFF